The T cell receptor beta chain described here comes from a study of radiotherapy plus CTLA-4 blockade in lung cancer. CDR1 and CDR2 (germline): MNHEY, SVGAGI. Trimming removed 5 bases at V and 4 bases at J, with 12 bases between. The CDR3 length is 14 residues. The table came from immunoSEQ multiplex PCR; TCRdb's copy has only in-frame clones and leaves some out. This sample carries roughly 35,000 clones, under 85% of them seen once, and the ten largest clones take 13% to 15%. This chain connects TRBV6-5 to TRBJ1-5; D unclear. Sequencing used peripheral blood, obtained from a patient treated with radiotherapy plus ipilimumab. This receptor was taken from a human donor with non-small cell lung cancer that progressed on radiotherapy plus ipilimumab. The CDR3 nucleotides read TGTGCCAGCAGTCGAGTATATCAAAATCAGCCCCAGCATTTT. Protein sequence: CASSRVYQNQPQHF.